This is a list of T cell receptor beta chains from one sample in a study of control samples from healthy donors and cancer patients. The table came from immunoSEQ multiplex PCR; TCRdb's copy has only in-frame clones and leaves some out. This sample has some 65,000 clones, with roughly 84% found just once. Sequenced: PBMCs. The receptors were gathered from a woman aged 50 to 60 with lung cancer. Each CDR3 is given without its conserved first and last residue. Fields, in order: D gene, V gene, J gene, CDR3 protein. The D gene is left open where the match is weak.

>TRBD2|TRBV12-5|TRBJ2-1
ASGLWAGGTQF
>.|TRBV7-2|TRBJ1-6
ASSEQAVSYNSPLH
>TRBD1|TRBV5-1|TRBJ1-1
ASSPGQGVFGEAF
>TRBD1|TRBV12-3/TRBV12-4|TRBJ1-1
ASRGTGGTEAF
>.|TRBV28|TRBJ1-1
ASSFGAPEAF
>TRBD1|TRBV10-3|TRBJ2-1
AISPTGGLNNEQF
>TRBD2|TRBV7-9|TRBJ2-3
ASSIIRASGVDTQY
>.|TRBV12-3/TRBV12-4|TRBJ1-2
ASSFGNYGYT
>.|TRBV18|TRBJ2-2
ASSPGQNTGELF
>TRBD2|TRBV7-9|TRBJ2-3
ASTLGTSGRLDTQY
>TRBD1|TRBV9|TRBJ1-5
ASSPGTGDSNQPQH